This T cell receptor beta chain was sequenced for a study of blood T cells in healthy people across ages. Overall study results and limits: In older individuals, TCR beta diversity per million T cells was lower, falling roughly linearly with age. There was a strong correlation between TCR beta diversity and naive T cell percentage.

Then a second PCR, running roughly 7 to 11 cycles, was carried out with a sample-barcoded 5' primer and a J-beta primer mix. TCRdb re-derived calls from the 5' RACE reads in MiXCR, one entry per CDR3 protein. The sample yields about 830,000 distinct CDR3 sequences, less than 80% seen once. Individuals who donated were healthy Caucasians from Russia aged roughly 6 to 90. Concerning this clonotype: Its antigen remains unknown.

The CDR3 covers 13 residues. V shed 6 bases and J shed 1 base, with 6 bases lying between them. What was sequenced was blood. The chain recombines TRBV12-3 or TRBV12-4 with TRBJ2-2, with D unresolved. The clonotype was recovered from a young man in good health. The CDR3 region has the DNA TGTGCCAGCAGAGCAGTGAACACCGGGGAGCTGTTTTTT. This encodes CASRAVNTGELFF.